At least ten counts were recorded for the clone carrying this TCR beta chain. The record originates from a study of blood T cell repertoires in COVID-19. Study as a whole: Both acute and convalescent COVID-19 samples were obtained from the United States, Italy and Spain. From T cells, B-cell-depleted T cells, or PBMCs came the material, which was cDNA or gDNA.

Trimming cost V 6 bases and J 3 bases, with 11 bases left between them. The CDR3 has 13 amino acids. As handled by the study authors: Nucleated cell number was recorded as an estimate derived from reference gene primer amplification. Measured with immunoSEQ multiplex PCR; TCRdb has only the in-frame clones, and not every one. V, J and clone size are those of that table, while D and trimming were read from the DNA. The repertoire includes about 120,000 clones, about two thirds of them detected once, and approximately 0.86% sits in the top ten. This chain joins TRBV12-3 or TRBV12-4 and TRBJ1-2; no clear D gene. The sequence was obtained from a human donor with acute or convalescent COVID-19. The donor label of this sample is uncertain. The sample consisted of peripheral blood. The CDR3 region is CASSPPSDYGYTF. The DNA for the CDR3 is TGTGCCAGCAGCCCCCCCTCAGACTATGGCTACACCTTC.